The rows below give T cell receptor beta chains drawn from one sample of a study of early T cells in non-severe SARS-CoV-2 infection. TCRdb used MiXCR to reprocess the 5' RACE reads, holding one entry per CDR3 protein. The sample records approximately 45,000 distinct CDR3 sequences, roughly 6.2% being singletons. The material sequenced was whole blood. The receptor source for this set is an adult who was a healthcare worker with PCR-confirmed SARS-CoV-2 infection or an uninfected control (not recorded which). The CDR3 runs from the conserved cysteine through the conserved F or W. A D gene is named only where the DNA matches it firmly. Clone sizes are given selectively: once, few, many, or a class where the clone is expanded.

CDR3 protein,CDR3 DNA,D gene,clone size,J gene,V gene
CASQARQGYSPLHF,TGTGCCAGCCAAGCCCGGCAGGGTTATTCACCCCTCCACTTT,-,many,TRBJ1-6,TRBV13
CASSIRAGDSNQPQHF,TGTGCCAGTAGTATAAGGGCAGGGGATAGCAATCAGCCCCAGCATTTT,-,few,TRBJ1-5,TRBV19
CASSGNSGGTDTQYF,TGTGCCAGCAGTGGCAATAGCGGGGGAACAGATACGCAGTATTTT,TRBD2,many,TRBJ2-3,TRBV6-4
CASSYVPDSTDTQYF,TGTGCCAGCAGTTACGTCCCGGATAGCACAGATACGCAGTATTTT,-,-,TRBJ2-3,TRBV6-2/TRBV6-3
CASSTVLAGGPDTQYF,TGTGCCAGCAGCACCGTGCTAGCGGGGGGCCCAGATACGCAGTATTTT,TRBD2,many,TRBJ2-3,TRBV7-9
CASSPGGNQPQHF,TGTGCCAGCAGTCCAGGGGGTAATCAGCCCCAGCATTTT,TRBD1,-,TRBJ1-5,TRBV12-3/TRBV12-4
CASSQVAGGRSSTDTQYF,TGTGCCAGCAGCCAAGTCGCGGGGGGCCGATCAAGCACAGATACGCAGTATTTT,TRBD2,-,TRBJ2-3,TRBV14
CASSTRGETQYF,TGTGCCAGCAGCACGAGGGGAGAGACCCAGTACTTC,-,few,TRBJ2-5,TRBV5-5
CASSEEGGTHEQFF,TGCGCCAGCAGCGAGGAAGGGGGGACCCATGAGCAGTTCTTC,-,many,TRBJ2-1,TRBV5-1
CASRRQGAEAFF,TGTGCCAGCAGGAGACAGGGGGCTGAAGCTTTCTTT,TRBD1,many,TRBJ1-1,TRBV27
CAATGSVSNTGELFF,TGCGCCGCCACAGGGTCTGTATCGAACACCGGGGAGCTGTTTTTT,-,-,TRBJ2-2,TRBV10-2
CASSYVETHQETQYF,TGTGCCAGCAGTTACGTTGAGACACATCAAGAGACCCAGTACTTC,-,few,TRBJ2-5,TRBV6-6
CASSTRTGGLAGETQYF,TGTGCCAGCAGCACCCGAACCGGCGGACTAGCGGGAGAGACCCAGTACTTC,TRBD2,many,TRBJ2-5,TRBV7-9
CSAPGGNTNTEAFF,TGCAGTGCCCCCGGTGGCAATACAAACACTGAAGCTTTCTTT,-,few,TRBJ1-1,TRBV20-1
CASSTLGTSTYEQYF,TGTGCCAGCAGTACCCTCGGGACAAGCACCTACGAGCAGTACTTC,-,many,TRBJ2-7,TRBV28
CASSKDNPGTYEQYF,TGTGCCAGTAGTAAGGACAACCCGGGCACCTACGAGCAGTACTTC,-,many,TRBJ2-7,TRBV19
CASSLSGRTADYGYTF,TGTGCCAGCAGTCTAAGCGGGAGGACAGCGGACTATGGCTACACCTTC,-,-,TRBJ1-2,TRBV28
CAISEGTSGSTDTQYF,TGTGCCATCAGTGAGGGGACTAGCGGGAGCACAGATACGCAGTATTTT,TRBD2,-,TRBJ2-3,TRBV10-3
CASSLDGGGYTEAFF,TGTGCCAGCAGCTTGGACGGGGGCGGGTACACTGAAGCTTTCTTT,-,many,TRBJ1-1,TRBV11-2
CASGTSGEQYF,TGTGCCAGCGGGACTAGCGGGGAGCAGTACTTC,TRBD2,-,TRBJ2-7,TRBV3-1
CASSTGGRSQPQHF,TGTGCCAGCAGTACCGGGGGACGATCTCAGCCCCAGCATTTT,-,many,TRBJ1-5,TRBV12-3/TRBV12-4
CASSPGRSNQPQHF,TGTGCCAGCAGCCCAGGGCGGAGCAATCAGCCCCAGCATTTT,-,-,TRBJ1-5,TRBV7-9
CATSDSRDIGNTIYF,TGTGCCACCAGTGATTCCCGGGACATAGGAAACACCATATATTTT,-,few,TRBJ1-3,TRBV24-1
CASSPGRPPYEQYF,TGTGCCAGCTCACCAGGCAGGCCTCCCTACGAGCAGTACTTC,-,many,TRBJ2-7,TRBV18
CASLGAGDYEQYF,TGTGCCAGCCTTGGGGCGGGGGACTACGAGCAGTACTTC,TRBD2,few,TRBJ2-7,TRBV2
CASSPHGGSEQYF,TGTGCCAGCTCACCGCATGGCGGGAGCGAGCAGTACTTC,TRBD2,many,TRBJ2-7,TRBV18
CASSLTRTGWTGELFF,TGTGCCAGCAGCCTCACAAGGACAGGGTGGACCGGGGAGCTGTTTTTT,TRBD1,-,TRBJ2-2,TRBV7-2
CASSYYTEAFF,TGTGCCAGCAGTTATTACACTGAAGCTTTCTTT,-,-,TRBJ1-1,TRBV6-2/TRBV6-3
CASSYDGTGKNGYNEQFF,TGTGCCAGCAGTTACGACGGGACAGGGAAAAACGGCTACAATGAGCAGTTCTTC,TRBD1,few,TRBJ2-1,TRBV6-5
CASGDRDHYEQYF,TGTGCCAGTGGGGACAGGGACCACTACGAGCAGTACTTC,TRBD1,many,TRBJ2-7,TRBV27
CASSGRGLYEQYF,TGTGCCTCCTCAGGAAGGGGCCTTTACGAGCAGTACTTC,-,many,TRBJ2-7,TRBV6-5
CASSPPAPDTQYF,TGTGCCAGCTCACCACCGGCCCCAGATACGCAGTATTTT,-,-,TRBJ2-3,TRBV18
CASSIRGSPLHF,TGTGCCAGCAGCATCAGGGGTTCACCCCTCCACTTT,-,many,TRBJ1-6,TRBV7-2
CATSDPTEGNQPQHF,TGTGCCACCAGTGATCCGACAGAGGGCAATCAGCCCCAGCATTTT,-,many,TRBJ1-5,TRBV24-1
CASSLAATGFEGYTF,TGTGCCAGCAGCTTAGCGGCGACAGGGTTTGAAGGCTACACCTTC,TRBD1,-,TRBJ1-2,TRBV7-6
CASSLGGTTGELFF,TGCGCCAGCAGCTTGGGGGGAACGACCGGGGAGCTGTTTTTT,-,many,TRBJ2-2,TRBV5-1
CASSLRDGITDTQYF,TGTGCCAGCAGTTTACGGGACGGAATCACAGATACGCAGTATTTT,-,many,TRBJ2-3,TRBV27
CASSARLGGRYGYTF,TGTGCCAGCAGTGCCCGTTTGGGGGGGAGGTATGGCTACACCTTC,-,few,TRBJ1-2,TRBV27
CASSPGPQKVLHF,TGTGCCAGCAGCCCCGGTCCTCAAAAGGTCCTCCACTTT,-,few,TRBJ1-6,TRBV13
CASSYAGPNSPLHF,TGTGCCAGCAGTTACGCAGGACCCAATTCACCCCTCCACTTT,-,-,TRBJ1-6,TRBV6-5
CASSFDRSGYEQYF,TGTGCCAGCAGTTTCGATCGCTCCGGCTACGAGCAGTACTTC,-,few,TRBJ2-7,TRBV27